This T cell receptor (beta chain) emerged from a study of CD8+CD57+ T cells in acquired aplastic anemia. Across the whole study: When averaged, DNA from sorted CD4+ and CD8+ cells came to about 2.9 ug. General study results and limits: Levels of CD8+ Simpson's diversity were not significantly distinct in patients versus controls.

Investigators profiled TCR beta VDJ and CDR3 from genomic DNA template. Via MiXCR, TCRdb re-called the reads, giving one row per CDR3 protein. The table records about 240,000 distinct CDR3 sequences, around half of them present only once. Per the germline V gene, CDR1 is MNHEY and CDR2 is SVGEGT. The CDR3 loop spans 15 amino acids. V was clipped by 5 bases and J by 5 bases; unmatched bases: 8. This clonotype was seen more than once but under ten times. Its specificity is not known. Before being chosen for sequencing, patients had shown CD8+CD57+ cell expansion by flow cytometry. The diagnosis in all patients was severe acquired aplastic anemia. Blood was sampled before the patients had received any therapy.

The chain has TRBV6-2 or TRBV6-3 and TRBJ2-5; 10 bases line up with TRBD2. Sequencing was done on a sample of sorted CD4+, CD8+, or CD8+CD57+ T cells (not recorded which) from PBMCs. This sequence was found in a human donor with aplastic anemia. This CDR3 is CASSTKRGGGETQYF. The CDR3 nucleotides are TGTGCCAGCAGTACAAAGCGGGGGGGCGGGGAGACCCAGTACTTC.